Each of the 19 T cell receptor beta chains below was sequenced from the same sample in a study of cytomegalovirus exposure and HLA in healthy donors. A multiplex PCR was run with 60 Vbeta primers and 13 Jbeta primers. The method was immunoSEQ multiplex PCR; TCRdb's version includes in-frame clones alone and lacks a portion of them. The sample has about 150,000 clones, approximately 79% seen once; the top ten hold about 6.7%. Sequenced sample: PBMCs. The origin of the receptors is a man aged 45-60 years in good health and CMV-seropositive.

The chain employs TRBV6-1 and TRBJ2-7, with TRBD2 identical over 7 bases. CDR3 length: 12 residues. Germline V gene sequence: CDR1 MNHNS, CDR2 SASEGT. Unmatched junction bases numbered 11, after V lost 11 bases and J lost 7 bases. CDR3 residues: CAGRGAGVEQYF. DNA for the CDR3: TGTGCCGGGAGAGGGGCGGGAGTTGAGCAGTACTTC.

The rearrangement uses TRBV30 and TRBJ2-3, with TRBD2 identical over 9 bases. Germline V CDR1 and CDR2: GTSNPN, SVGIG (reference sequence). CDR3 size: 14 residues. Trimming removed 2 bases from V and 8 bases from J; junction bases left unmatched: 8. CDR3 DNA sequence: TGTGCCTGGAGTTGGGAGCGGGAGGTGGCTACGCAGTATTTT. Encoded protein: CAWSWEREVATQYF.

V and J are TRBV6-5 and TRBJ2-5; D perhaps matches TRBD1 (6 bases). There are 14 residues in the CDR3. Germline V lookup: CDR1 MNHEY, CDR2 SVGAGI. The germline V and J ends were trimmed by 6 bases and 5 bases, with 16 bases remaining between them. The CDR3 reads CASRTGTRRETQYF. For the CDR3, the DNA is TGTGCCAGCAGAACCGGGACACGGCGTGAGACCCAGTACTTC.

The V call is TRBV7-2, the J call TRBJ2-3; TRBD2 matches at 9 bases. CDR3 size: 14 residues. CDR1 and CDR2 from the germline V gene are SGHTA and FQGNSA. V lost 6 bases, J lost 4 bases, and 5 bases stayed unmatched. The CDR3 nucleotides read TGTGCCAGCAGGGCTAGCGGGATGGCAGATACGCAGTATTTT. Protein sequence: CASRASGMADTQYF.

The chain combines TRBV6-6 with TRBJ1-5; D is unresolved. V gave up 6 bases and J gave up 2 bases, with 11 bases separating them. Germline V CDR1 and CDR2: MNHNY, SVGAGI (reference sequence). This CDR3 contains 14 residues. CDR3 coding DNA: TGTGCCAGCAGACAACGGAGCGGCAATCAGCCCCAGCATTTT. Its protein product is CASRQRSGNQPQHF.

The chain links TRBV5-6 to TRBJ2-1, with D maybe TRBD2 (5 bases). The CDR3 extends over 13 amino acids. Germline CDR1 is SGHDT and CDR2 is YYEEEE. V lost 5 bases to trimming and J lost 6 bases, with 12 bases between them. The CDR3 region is CASRWRSGNEQFF. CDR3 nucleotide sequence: TGTGCCAGCAGATGGAGAAGCGGCAATGAGCAGTTCTTC.

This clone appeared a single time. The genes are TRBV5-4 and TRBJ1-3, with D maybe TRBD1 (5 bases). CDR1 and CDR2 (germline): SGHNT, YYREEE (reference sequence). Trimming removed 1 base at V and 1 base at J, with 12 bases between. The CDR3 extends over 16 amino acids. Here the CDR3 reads CASSLIGDRSGNTIYF. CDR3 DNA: TGTGCCAGCAGCTTGATAGGGGATCGGTCTGGAAACACCATATATTTT.

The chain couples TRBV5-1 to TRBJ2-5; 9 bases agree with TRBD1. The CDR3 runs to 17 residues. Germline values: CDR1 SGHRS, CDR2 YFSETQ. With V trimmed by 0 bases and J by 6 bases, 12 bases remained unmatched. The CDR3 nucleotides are TGCGCCAGCAGCTTGGTTTCGGGACAGGGTGCTTCTCAGACCCAGTACTTC. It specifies CASSLVSGQGASQTQYF.

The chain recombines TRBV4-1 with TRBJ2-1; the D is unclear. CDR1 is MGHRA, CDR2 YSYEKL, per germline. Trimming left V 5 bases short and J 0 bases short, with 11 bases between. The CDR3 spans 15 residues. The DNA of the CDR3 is TGCGCCAGCAGCGATCAGGATCGCTCCTACAATGAGCAGTTCTTC. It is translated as CASSDQDRSYNEQFF.

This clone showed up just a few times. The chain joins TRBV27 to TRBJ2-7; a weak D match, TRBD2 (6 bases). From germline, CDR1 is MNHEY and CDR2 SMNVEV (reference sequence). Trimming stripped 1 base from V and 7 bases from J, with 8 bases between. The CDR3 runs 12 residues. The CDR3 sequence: CASSLFGGEQYF. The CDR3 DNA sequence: TGTGCCAGCAGTTTATTTGGGGGGGAGCAGTACTTC.

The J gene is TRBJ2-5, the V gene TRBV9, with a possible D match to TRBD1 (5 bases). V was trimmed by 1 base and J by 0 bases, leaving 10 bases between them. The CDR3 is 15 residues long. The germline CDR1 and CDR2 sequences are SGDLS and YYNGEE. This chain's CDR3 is CASSVSTAYQETQYF. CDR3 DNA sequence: TGTGCCAGCAGCGTATCGACAGCCTACCAAGAGACCCAGTACTTC.

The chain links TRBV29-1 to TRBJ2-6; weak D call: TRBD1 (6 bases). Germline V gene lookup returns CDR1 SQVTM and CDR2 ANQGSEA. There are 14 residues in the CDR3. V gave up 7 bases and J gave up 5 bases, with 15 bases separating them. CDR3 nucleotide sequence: TGCAGCGCCACGACAGGTGGCCGGGCCAACGTCCTGACTTTC. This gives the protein CSATTGGRANVLTF.

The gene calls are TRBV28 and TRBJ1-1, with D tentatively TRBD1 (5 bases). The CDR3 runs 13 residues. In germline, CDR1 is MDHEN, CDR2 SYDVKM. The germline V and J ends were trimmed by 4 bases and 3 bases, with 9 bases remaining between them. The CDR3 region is CASSSGYDTEAFF. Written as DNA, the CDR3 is TGTGCCAGCAGTTCAGGGTATGACACTGAAGCTTTCTTT.

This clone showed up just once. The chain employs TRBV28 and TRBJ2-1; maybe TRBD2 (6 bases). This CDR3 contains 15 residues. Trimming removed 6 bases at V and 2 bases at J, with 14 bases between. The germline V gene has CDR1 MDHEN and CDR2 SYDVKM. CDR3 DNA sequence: TGTGCCAGCAGCCCCCAGGGAGGCACCTACAATGAGCAGTTCTTC. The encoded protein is CASSPQGGTYNEQFF.

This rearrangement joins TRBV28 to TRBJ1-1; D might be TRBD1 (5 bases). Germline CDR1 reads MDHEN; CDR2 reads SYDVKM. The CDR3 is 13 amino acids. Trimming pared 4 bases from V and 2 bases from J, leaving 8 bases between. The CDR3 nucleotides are TGTGCCAGCAGTTCGGGGGGAAACACTGAAGCTTTCTTT. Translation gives CASSSGGNTEAFF.

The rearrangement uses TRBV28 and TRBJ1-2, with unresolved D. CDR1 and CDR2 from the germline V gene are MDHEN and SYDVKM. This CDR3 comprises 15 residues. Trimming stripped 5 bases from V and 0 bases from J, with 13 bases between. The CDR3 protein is CASSRTDLANYGYTF. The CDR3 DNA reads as TGTGCCAGCAGTCGTACGGATCTAGCTAACTATGGCTACACCTTC.

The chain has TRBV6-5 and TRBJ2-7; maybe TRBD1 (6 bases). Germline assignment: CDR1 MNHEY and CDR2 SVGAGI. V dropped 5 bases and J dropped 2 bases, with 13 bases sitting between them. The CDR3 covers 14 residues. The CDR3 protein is CASSPQGGPYEQYF. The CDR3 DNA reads TGTGCCAGCAGTCCACAGGGCGGCCCCTACGAGCAGTACTTC.

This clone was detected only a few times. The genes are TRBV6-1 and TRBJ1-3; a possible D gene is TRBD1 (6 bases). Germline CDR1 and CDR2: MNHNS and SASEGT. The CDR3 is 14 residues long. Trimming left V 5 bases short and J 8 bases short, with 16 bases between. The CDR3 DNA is TGTGCCAGCAGTCGGCCAGGGGAGTGGTACACCATATATTTT. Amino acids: CASSRPGEWYTIYF.

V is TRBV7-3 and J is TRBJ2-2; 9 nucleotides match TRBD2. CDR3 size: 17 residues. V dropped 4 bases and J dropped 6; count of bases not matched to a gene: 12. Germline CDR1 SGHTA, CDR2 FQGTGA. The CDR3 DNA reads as TGTGCCAGCAGCTCCGGCTCCGGGACTAGCAAATCCGGGGAGCTGTTTTTT. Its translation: CASSSGSGTSKSGELFF.